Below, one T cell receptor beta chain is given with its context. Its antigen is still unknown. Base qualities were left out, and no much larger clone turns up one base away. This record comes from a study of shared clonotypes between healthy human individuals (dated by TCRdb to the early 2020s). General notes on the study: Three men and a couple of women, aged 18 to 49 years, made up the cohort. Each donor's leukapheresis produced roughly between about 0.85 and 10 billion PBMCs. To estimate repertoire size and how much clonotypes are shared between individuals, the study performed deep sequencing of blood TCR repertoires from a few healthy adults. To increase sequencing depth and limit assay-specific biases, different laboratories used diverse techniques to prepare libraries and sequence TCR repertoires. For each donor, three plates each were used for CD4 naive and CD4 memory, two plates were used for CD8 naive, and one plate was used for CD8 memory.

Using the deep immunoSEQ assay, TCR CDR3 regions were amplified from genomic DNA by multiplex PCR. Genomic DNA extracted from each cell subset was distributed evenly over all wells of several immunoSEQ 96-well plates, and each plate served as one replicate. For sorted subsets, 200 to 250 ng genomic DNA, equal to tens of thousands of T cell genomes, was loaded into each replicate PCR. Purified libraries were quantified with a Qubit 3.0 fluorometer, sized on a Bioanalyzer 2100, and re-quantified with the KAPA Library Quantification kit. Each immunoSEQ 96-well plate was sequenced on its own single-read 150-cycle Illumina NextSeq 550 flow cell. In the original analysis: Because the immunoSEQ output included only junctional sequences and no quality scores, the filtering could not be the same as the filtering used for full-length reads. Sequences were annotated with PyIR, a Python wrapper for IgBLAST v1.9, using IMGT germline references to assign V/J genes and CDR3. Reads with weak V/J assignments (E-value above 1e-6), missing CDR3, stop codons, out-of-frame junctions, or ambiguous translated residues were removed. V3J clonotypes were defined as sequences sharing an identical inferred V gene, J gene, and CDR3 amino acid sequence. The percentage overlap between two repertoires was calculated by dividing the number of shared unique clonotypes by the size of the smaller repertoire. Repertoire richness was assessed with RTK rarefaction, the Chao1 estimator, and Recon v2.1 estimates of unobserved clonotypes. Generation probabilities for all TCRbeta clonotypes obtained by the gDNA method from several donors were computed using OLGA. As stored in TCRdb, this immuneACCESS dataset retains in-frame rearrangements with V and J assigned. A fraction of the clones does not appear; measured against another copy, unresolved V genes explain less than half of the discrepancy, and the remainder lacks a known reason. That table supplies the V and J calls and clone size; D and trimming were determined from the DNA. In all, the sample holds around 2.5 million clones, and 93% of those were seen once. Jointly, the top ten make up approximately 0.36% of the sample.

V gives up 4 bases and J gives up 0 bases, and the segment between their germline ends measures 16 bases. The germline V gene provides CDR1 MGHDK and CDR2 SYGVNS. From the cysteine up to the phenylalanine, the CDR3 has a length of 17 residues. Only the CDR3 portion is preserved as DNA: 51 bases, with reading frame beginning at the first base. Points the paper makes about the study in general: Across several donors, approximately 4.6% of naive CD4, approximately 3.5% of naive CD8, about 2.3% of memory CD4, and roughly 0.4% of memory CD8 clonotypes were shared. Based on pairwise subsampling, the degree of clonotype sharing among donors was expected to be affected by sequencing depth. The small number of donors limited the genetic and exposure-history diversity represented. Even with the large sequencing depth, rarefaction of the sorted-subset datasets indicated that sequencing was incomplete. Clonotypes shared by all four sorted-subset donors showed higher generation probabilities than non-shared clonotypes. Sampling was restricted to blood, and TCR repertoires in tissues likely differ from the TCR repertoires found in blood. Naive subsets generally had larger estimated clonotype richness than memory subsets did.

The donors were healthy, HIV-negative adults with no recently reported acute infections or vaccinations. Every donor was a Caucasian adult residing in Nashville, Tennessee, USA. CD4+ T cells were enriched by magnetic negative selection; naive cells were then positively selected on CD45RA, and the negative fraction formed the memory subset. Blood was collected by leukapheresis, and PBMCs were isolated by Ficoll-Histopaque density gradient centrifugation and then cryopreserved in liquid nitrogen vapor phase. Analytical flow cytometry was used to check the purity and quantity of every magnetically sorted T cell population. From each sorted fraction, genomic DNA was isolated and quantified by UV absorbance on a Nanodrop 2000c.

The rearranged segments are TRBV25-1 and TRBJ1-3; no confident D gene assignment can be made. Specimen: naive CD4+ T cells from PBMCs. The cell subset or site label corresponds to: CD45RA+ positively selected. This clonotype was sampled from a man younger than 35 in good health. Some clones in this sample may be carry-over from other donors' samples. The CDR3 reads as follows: CASSGAGLGFSGNTIYF. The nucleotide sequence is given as TGTGCCAGCAGTGGGGCGGGGTTGGGGTTCTCTGGAAACACCATATATTTT.